This T cell receptor (beta chain) originates from a study of blood T cell repertoires in COVID-19 (dated by TCRdb to about 2020). Regarding the research as a whole: Samples covering the acute and convalescent phases of COVID-19 were provided by collaborators in the United States, Italy and Spain. Subjects who had been exposed to COVID-19, were actively infected with it, or had recovered from it provided the deeply sampled blood TCRbeta repertoires that made up the dataset. Samples were obtained from the ongoing ImmuneRACE study (first 160 participants) and from over a thousand subjects provided by 6 global collaborators. Where HLA class I and class II types were available, the types were taken from metadata supplied by the sample provider, not from assay-based typing. The material from the prospective study consisted of cDNA or gDNA derived from T cells, B-cell-depleted T cells, or PBMCs. Sample metadata almost always included a de-identified subject ID, COVID-19 status, age in years and sex. A freely available public database, intended as a resource for researchers studying the immune response to SARS-CoV-2, is where the repertoires were released.

From cysteine to phenylalanine, the CDR3 is 15 amino acids long. Only the CDR3 portion is preserved as DNA: 45 bases, with reading frame beginning at the first base. The germline V gene provides CDR1 MNHEY and CDR2 SVGAGI. Trimmed from V: 0 bases; trimmed from J: 4 bases; junction bases lacking a gene match: 1. As to this clone: The antigen it recognizes is unknown. There are no base qualities to consult, and no much larger clone falls within one base. Other DNA sequences in this specimen translate into the identical CDR3.

TCRbeta CDR3 regions were amplified from genomic DNA by means of the immunoSEQ Assay, a bias-controlled multiplex PCR. On the authors' methods: The number of nucleated cells in each sample was estimated from the amplification of reference gene primers within the assay. Sequence reads were collapsed and filtered to measure the absolute abundance of every unique TCRbeta CDR3 rearrangement. For each sample, productive Simpson clonality was calculated as the square root of Simpson's diversity index across productive rearrangements. TCRdb's version of the immuneACCESS table is confined to in-frame rearrangements and falls short of the full clone set. An unresolved V gene accounts for under half of the shortfall where checked; the remainder is of unknown origin. That table is the source of V, J and clone size, and D and trimming were worked out from the DNA. This sample has under 250,000 clones in its table, and approximately 84% of those were observed once. Clones ranked in the top ten supply about 7.4% of the sample.

Overall results and qualifications from the work: The amount of clinical and demographic metadata varied by source and participant and was provided uncurated.

Collaborating institutions collected whole blood in K2EDTA tubes following their own protocols. Collaborator samples were shipped for TCRbeta analysis as frozen whole blood, isolated PBMCs, or DNA extracted from either sample type. The clonotype originates from a woman of 80 years or more with acute or convalescent COVID-19. Sequences were obtained from peripheral blood. Rearrangement joined TRBV6-5 to TRBJ2-7, and 12 bases in between align with TRBD1. The nucleotide sequence is TGTGCCAGCAGTTACTCGGGACAGGGGGCTTACGAGCAGTACTTC. It codes for CASSYSGQGAYEQYF.